This TCR beta chain comes out of a study of blood T cell repertoires in COVID-19. The overall study: The United States, Italy and Spain were the sources of the acute and convalescent COVID-19 samples. Sources were T cells, B-cell-depleted T cells, or PBMCs; the material itself was cDNA or gDNA.

Original processing methods: By means of reference gene primer amplification, nucleated cell counts were estimated. TCRdb's copy holds only in-frame clones and misses some; the assay was immunoSEQ multiplex PCR. The V and J calls and clone size were taken over from that table, and D and trimming were inferred from the DNA. The sample includes more than 95,000 clones, approximately 80% seen only once; the top ten take 7% to 9.5%. Sequenced: peripheral blood. The clonotype comes from a man in his sixties or seventies with active or convalescent COVID-19.

The CDR3 sequence: CASSQGLGGTGGEKLFF. CDR3 coding DNA: TGCGCCAGCAGCCAAGGCCTCGGAGGGACAGGGGGTGAAAAACTGTTTTTT. The chain links TRBV4-3 to TRBJ1-4, with 11 bases fitting TRBD1. The V gene end was trimmed by 1 base and the J gene end by 7 bases; junction bases not matched to a gene: 8. Germline V gene sequence: CDR1 LGHNA, CDR2 YSLEER. The CDR3 runs 17 residues.